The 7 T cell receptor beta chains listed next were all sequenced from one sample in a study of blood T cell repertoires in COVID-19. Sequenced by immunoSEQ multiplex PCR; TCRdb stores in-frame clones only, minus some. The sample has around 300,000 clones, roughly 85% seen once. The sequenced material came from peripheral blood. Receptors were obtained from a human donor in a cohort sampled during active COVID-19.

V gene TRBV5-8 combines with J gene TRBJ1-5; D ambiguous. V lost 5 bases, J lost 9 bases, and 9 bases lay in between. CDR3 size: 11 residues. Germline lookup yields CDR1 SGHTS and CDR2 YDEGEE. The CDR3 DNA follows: TGTGCCAGCAGTCTAAAAACGCCCCAGCATTTT. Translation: CASSLKTPQHF.

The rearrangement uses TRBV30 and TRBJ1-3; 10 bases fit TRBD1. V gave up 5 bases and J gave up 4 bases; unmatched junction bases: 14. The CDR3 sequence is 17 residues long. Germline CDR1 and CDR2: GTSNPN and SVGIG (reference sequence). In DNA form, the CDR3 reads TGTGCCTGGGGGCCCCCACGGACAGGGGGAAAAGGAAACACCATATATTTT. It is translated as CAWGPPRTGGKGNTIYF.

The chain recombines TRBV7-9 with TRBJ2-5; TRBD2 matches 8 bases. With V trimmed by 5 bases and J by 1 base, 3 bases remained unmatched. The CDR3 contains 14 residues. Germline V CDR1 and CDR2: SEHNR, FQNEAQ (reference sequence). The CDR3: CASSPGTSQETQYF. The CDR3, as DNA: TGTGCCAGCAGCCCCGGGACTAGCCAAGAGACCCAGTACTTC.

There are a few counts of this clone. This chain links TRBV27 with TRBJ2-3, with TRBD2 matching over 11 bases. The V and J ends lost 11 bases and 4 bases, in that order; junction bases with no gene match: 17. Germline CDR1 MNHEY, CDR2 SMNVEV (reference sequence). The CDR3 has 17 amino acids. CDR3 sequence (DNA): TGTGCCTCCTCCCCACTAGCGGGGGCCGGGGGGGCAGATACGCAGTATTTT. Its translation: CASSPLAGAGGADTQYF.

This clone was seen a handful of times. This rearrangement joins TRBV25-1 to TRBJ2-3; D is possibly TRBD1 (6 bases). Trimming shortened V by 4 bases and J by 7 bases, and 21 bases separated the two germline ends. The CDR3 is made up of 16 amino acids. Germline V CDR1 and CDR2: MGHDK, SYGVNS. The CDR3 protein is CASSGGRGLVRNTQYF. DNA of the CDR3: TGTGCCAGCAGTGGGGGTAGGGGGTTAGTAAGGAATACGCAGTATTTT.

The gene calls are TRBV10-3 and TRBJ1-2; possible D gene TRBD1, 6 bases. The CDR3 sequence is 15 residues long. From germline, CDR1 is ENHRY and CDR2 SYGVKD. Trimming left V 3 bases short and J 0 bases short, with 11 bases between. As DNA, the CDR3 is TGTGCCATCAGTGAACAGGGAATAGCTAACTATGGCTACACCTTC. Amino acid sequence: CAISEQGIANYGYTF.

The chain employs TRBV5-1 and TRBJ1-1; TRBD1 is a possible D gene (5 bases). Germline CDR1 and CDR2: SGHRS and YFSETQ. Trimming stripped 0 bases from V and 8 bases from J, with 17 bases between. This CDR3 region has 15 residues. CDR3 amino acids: CASSLAGRTGREAFF. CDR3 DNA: TGCGCCAGCAGCTTGGCCGGAAGAACAGGACGGGAAGCTTTCTTT. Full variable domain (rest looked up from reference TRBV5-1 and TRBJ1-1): KAGVTQTPRYLIKTRGQQVTLSCSPISGHRSVSWYQQTPGQGLQFLFEYFSETQRNKGNFPGRFSGRQFSNSRSEMNVSTLELGDSALYLCASSLAGRTGREAFFGQGTRLTVV.